These T cell receptor beta chains were read from a single sample in a study of immune cell composition in non-small cell lung cancer. TCRdb's copy holds only in-frame clones and misses some; the assay was immunoSEQ multiplex PCR. The sample carries 4,500 to 5,500 clones, 72% recorded once. Sequenced sample: non-adjacent lung tissue. Source of these receptors: a human donor with non-small cell lung cancer. Each CDR3 is given with its conserved first and last residue. Each record gives: D gene, J gene, clone size, V gene, CDR3 protein, CDR3 DNA. A D gene is named only where the DNA matches it firmly. Size is omitted from some rows. Given values are once, few, many or a class for expanded clones.

.,TRBJ1-2,few,TRBV28,CASSLGGGYGYTF,TGTGCCAGCAGTTTAGGGGGGGGATATGGCTACACCTTC
.,TRBJ1-2,.,TRBV9,CASSDAGYYGYTF,TGTGCCAGCAGCGATGCGGGCTACTATGGCTACACCTTC
TRBD2,TRBJ2-3,.,TRBV11-2,CASSLVSGISTDTQYF,TGTGCCAGCAGCTTAGTGAGCGGGATCAGCACAGATACGCAGTATTTT
.,TRBJ2-6,.,TRBV7-6,CATPQRNGANVLTF,TGTGCCACCCCCCAGCGAAATGGGGCCAACGTCCTGACTTTC
.,TRBJ1-4,.,TRBV19,CASIGTTINEKLFF,TGTGCCAGTATCGGGACAACGATTAATGAAAAACTGTTTTTT
.,TRBJ2-5,.,TRBV15,CATSREASRETQYF,TGTGCCACCAGCAGAGAGGCTAGCAGAGAGACCCAGTACTTC
TRBD1,TRBJ2-5,once,TRBV5-1,CASSLQGDSETQYF,TGCGCCAGCAGCTTACAGGGGGATAGCGAGACCCAGTACTTC
.,TRBJ2-5,.,TRBV18,CASSPGSQETQYF,TGTGCCAGCTCACCTGGCAGCCAAGAGACCCAGTACTTC
TRBD1,TRBJ1-4,few,TRBV6-5,CASSYRETGFREKLFF,TGTGCCAGCAGTTACCGTGAGACAGGGTTTCGTGAAAAACTGTTTTTT
TRBD1,TRBJ1-1,.,TRBV5-1,CASSPRTGEYTEAFF,TGCGCCAGCAGCCCTAGGACAGGGGAGTACACTGAAGCTTTCTTT
.,TRBJ1-5,.,TRBV9,CASSVGQRNQPQHF,TGTGCCAGCAGCGTAGGACAGCGCAATCAGCCCCAGCATTTT
.,TRBJ2-2,.,TRBV5-6,CASSLFTASHTGELFF,TGTGCCAGCAGCTTGTTTACTGCTAGTCACACCGGGGAGCTGTTTTTT
.,TRBJ2-7,.,TRBV14,CASSLQTGLTEQYF,TGTGCCAGCAGCCTACAGACCGGACTTACGGAGCAGTACTTC
TRBD2,TRBJ2-1,once,TRBV11-3,CASSPGLANDEQFF,TGTGCCAGCAGCCCAGGACTAGCAAACGATGAGCAGTTCTTC